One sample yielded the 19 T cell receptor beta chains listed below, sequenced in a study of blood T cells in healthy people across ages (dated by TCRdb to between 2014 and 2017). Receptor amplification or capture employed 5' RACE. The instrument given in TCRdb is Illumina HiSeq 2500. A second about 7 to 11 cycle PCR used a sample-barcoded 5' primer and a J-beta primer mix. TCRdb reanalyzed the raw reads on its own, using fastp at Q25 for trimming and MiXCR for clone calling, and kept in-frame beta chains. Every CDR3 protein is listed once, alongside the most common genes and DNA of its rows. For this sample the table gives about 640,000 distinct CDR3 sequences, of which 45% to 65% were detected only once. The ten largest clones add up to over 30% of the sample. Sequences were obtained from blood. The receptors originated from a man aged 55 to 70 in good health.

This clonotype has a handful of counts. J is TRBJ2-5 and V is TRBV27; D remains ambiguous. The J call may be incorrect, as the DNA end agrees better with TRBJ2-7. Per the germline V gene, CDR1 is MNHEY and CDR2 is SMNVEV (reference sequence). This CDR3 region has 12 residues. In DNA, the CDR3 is TGTGAAAGACTGAAAGACGGCTACGAGCAGTACTTC. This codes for CERLKDGYEQYF.

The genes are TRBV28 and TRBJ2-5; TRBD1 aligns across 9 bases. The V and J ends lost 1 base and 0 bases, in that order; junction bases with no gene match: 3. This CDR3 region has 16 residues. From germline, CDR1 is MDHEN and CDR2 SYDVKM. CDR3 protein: CASSLLGTGNQETQYF. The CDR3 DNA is TGTGCCAGCAGTTTATTAGGGACAGGGAACCAAGAGACCCAGTACTTC. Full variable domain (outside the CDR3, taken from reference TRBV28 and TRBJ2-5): DVKVTQSSRYLVKRTGEKVFLECVQDMDHENMFWYRQDPGLGLRLIYFSYDVKMKEKGDIPEGYSVSREKKERFSLILESASTNQTSMYLCASSLLGTGNQETQYFGPGTRLLVL.

CDR3 residues: CASSPGPPYNEQFF. The CDR3 DNA sequence: TGTGCCAGCTCTCCGGGACCTCCTTACAATGAGCAGTTCTTC. The chain employs TRBV21-1 and TRBJ2-1. TRBV21-1 is classified as a pseudogene. This CDR3 contains 14 residues.

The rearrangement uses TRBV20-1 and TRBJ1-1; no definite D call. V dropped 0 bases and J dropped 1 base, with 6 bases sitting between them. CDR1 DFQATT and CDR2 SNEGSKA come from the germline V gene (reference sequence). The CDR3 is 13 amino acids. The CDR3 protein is CSAREQANTEAFF. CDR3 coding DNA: TGCAGTGCTAGAGAGCAGGCGAACACTGAAGCTTTCTTT.

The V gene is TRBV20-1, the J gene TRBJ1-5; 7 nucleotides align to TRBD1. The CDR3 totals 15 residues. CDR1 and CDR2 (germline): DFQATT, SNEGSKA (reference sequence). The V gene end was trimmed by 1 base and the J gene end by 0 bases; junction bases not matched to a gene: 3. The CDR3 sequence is CSARGQGDSNQPQHF. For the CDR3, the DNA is TGCAGTGCTAGAGGACAGGGAGATAGCAATCAGCCCCAGCATTTT.

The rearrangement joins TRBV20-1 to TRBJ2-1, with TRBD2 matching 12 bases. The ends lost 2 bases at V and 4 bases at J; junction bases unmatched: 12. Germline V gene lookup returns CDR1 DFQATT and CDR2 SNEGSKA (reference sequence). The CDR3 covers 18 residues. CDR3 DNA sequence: TGCAGTGCTAGACCCCCTCCTAGCGGGGGGGCCGTGTACAATGAGCAGTTCTTC. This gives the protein CSARPPPSGGAVYNEQFF.

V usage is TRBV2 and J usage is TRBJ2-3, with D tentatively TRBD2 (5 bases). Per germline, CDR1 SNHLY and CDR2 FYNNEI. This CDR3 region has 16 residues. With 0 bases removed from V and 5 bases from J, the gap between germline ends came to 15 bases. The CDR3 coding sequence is TGTGCCAGCAGTGAAGCCCCTAGCCGCGCAGAAGATACGCAGTATTTT. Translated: CASSEAPSRAEDTQYF.

The CDR3, as DNA: TGTGCCAGCAACCAACAGGGTACTGGGGCCAACGTCCTGACTTTC. Protein product: CASNQQGTGANVLTF. The chain joins TRBV7-9 to TRBJ2-6, with a possible D match to TRBD1 (6 bases). Trimming pared 7 bases from V and 2 bases from J, leaving 12 bases between. CDR1 is SEHNR, CDR2 FQNEAQ, per germline (reference sequence). This CDR3 is 15 amino acids long.

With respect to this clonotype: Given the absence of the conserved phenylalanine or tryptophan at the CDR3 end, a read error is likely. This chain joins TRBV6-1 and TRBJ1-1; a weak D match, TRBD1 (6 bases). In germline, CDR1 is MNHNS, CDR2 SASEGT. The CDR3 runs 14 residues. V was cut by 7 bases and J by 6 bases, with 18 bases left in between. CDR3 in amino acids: CASTLLRGGAEAFL. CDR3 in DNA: TGTGCCAGCACTCTACTCAGGGGTGGGGCTGAAGCTTTCTTA.

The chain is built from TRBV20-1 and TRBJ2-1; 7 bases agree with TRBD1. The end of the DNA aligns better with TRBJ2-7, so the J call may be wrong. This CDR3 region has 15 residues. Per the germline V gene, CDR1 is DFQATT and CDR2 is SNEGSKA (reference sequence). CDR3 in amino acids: CSAASRTGSYNEQYF. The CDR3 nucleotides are TGCAGTGCTGCCTCCCGGACAGGCTCCTACAATGAGCAGTACTTC.

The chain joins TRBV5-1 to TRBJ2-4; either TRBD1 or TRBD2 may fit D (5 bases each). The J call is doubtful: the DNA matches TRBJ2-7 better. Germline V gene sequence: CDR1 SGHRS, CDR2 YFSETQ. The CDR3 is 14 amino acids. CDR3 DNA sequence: TGCGCCAGCAGCCGCGGACGGGGCGGCTACGAGCAGTACTTC. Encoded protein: CASSRGRGGYEQYF.

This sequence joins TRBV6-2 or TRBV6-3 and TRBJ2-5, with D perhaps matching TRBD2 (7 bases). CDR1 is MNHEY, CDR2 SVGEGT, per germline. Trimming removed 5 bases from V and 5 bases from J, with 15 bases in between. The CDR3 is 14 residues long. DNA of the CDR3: TGTGCCAGCAGTGACGAGGGGGGGATTGAGACCCAGTACTTC. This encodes CASSDEGGIETQYF.

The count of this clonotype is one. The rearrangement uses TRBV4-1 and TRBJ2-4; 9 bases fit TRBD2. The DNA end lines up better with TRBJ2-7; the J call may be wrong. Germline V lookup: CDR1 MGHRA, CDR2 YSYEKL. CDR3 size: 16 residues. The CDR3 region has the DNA TGCGCCAGCAGCCAACCACCCGGGACTAGCTCAGCCGAGCAGTACTTC. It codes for CASSQPPGTSSAEQYF.

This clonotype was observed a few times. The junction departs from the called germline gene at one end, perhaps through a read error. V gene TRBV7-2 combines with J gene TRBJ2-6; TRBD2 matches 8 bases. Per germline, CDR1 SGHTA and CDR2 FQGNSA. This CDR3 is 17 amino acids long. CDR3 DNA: TGTGCCAGCAGTTTAGCCGGGACTAGCTCTGGGGCCAACGTCCTGACTTTC. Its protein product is CASSLAGTSSGANVLTF.

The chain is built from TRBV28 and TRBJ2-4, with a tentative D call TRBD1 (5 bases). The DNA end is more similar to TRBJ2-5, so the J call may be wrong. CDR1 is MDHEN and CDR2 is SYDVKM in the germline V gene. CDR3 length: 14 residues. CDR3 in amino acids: CASSVTRVGETQYF. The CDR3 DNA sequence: TGTGCCAGCAGTGTAACCAGGGTAGGAGAGACCCAGTACTTC.

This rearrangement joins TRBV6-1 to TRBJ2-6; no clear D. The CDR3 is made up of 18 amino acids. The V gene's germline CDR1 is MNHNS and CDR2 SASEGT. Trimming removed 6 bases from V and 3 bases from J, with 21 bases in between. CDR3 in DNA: TGTGCCAGCAGACCCCTCCTGGGCGAATTGGGTGGGGCCAACGTCCTGACTTTC. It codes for CASRPLLGELGGANVLTF.

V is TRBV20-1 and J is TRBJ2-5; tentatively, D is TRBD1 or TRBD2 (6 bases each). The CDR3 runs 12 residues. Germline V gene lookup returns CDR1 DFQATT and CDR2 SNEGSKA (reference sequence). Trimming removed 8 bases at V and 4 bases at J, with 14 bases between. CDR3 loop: CSLWGAGETQYF. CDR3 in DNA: TGCAGTTTGTGGGGGGCCGGAGAGACCCAGTACTTC.

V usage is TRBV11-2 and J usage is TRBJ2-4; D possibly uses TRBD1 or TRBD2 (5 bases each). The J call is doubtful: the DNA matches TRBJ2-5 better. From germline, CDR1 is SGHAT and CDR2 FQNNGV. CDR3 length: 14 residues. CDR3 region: CASSLRGVWETQYF. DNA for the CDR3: TGTGCCAGCAGCCTTAGGGGAGTCTGGGAGACCCAGTACTTC.

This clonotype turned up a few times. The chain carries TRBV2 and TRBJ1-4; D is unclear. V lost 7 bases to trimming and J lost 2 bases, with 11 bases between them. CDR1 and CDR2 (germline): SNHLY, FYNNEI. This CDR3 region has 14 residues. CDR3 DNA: TGTGCCAGCACGCCTACAGATACTAATGAAAAACTGTTTTTT. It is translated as CASTPTDTNEKLFF.